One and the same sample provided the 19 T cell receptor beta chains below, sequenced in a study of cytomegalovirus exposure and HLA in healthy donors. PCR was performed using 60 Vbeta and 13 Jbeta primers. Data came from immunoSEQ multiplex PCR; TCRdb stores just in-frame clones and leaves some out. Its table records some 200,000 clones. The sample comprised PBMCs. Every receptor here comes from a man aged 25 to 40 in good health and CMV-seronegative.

DNA of the CDR3: TGTGCCAGCAGCTTGTGGGGCGGCTACGAGCAGTACTTC. Its translation is CASSLWGGYEQYF. The chain recombines TRBV5-4 with TRBJ2-7; possibly TRBD1 for D (5 bases). Trimming shortened V by 1 base and J by 3 bases, and 8 bases separated the two germline ends. The germline gives CDR1 SGHNT, CDR2 YYREEE (reference sequence). This CDR3 has 13 residues.

CDR3 protein: CASSVRVTSTDTQYF. DNA for the CDR3: TGCGCCAGCAGCGTCAGGGTGACTAGCACAGATACGCAGTATTTT. The gene calls are TRBV5-1 and TRBJ2-3, with a tentative D call TRBD1 (5 bases). The germline CDR1 and CDR2 sequences are SGHRS and YFSETQ. Trimming shortened V by 4 bases and J by 0 bases, and 12 bases separated the two germline ends. The CDR3 spans 15 residues.

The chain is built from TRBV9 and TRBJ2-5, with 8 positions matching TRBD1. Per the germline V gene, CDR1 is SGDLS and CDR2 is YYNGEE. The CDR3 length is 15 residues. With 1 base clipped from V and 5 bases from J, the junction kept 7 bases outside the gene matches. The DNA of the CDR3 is TGTGCCAGCAGCGTATCGGACAGGGAGCTGGAGACCCAGTACTTC. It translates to CASSVSDRELETQYF.

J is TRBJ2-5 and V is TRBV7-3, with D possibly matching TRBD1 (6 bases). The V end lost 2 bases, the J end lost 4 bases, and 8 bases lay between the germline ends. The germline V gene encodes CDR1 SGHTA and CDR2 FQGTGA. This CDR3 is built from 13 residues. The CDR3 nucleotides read TGTGCCAGCAGCTTACGCAGGGGAGAGACCCAGTACTTC. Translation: CASSLRRGETQYF. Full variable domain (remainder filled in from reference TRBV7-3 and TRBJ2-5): GAGVSQTPSNKVTEKGKYVELRCDPISGHTALYWYRQSLGQGPEFLIYFQGTGAADDSGLPNDRFFAVRPEGSVSTLKIQRTERGDSAVYLCASSLRRGETQYFGPGTRLLVL.

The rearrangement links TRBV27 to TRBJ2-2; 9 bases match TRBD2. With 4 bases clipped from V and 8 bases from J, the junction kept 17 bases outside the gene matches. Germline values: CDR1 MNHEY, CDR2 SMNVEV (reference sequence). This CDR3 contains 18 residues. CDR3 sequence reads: CASSSPTSGILGRGELFF. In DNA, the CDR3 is TGTGCCAGCAGTTCCCCGACTAGCGGCATACTAGGGCGGGGGGAGCTGTTTTTT.

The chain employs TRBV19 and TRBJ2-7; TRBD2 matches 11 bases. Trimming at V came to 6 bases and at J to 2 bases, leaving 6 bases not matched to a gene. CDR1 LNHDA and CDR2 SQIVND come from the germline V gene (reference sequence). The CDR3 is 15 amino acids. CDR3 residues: CASSHGTSGTYEQYF. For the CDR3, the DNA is TGTGCCAGTAGCCACGGGACTAGCGGTACCTACGAGCAGTACTTC.

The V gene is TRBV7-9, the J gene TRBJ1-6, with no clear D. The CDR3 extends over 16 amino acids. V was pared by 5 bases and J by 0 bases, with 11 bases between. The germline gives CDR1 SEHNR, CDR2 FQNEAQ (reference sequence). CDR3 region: CASSPRESSYNSPLHF. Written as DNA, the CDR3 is TGTGCCAGCAGCCCCCGGGAGAGCTCCTATAATTCACCCCTCCACTTT.

Here the CDR3 DNA reads TGCAGCGTTGAAGATCCCCTAGCGGGGACAGATACGCAGTATTTT. This gives the protein CSVEDPLAGTDTQYF. The J gene is TRBJ2-3, the V gene TRBV29-1, with 9 bases identical to TRBD2. The germline V gene has CDR1 SQVTM and CDR2 ANQGSEA. This CDR3 region has 15 residues. V was pared by 0 bases and J by 3 bases, with 4 bases of the junction left unmatched.

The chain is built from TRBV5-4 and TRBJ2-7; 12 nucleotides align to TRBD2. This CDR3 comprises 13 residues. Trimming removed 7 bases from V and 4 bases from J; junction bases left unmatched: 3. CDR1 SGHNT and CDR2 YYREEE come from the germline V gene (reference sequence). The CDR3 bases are TGTGCCAGCCGGACTAGCGGGATTTACGAGCAGTACTTC. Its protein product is CASRTSGIYEQYF. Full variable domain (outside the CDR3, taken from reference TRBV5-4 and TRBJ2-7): ETGVTQSPTHLIKTRGQQVTLRCSSQSGHNTVSWYQQALGQGPQFIFQYYREEENGRGNFPPRFSGLQFPNYSSELNVNALELDDSALYLCASRTSGIYEQYFGPGTRLTVT.

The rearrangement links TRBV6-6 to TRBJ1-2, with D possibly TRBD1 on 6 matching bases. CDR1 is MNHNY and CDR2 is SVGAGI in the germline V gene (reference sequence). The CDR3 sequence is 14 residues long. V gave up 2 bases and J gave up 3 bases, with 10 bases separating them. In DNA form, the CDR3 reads TGTGCCAGCAGTTACGCGACAGGCTACTATGGCTACACCTTC. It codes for CASSYATGYYGYTF.

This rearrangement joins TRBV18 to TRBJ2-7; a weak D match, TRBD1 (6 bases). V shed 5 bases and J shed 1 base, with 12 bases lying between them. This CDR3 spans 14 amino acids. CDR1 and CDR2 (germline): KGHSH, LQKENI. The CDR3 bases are TGTGCCAGCTCAGATTCGGACAGATCCTACGAGCAGTACTTC. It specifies CASSDSDRSYEQYF. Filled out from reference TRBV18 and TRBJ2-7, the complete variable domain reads NAGVMQNPRHLVRRRGQEARLRCSPMKGHSHVYWYRQLPEEGLKFMVYLQKENIIDESGMPKERFSAEFPKEGPSILRIQQVVRGDSAAYFCASSDSDRSYEQYFGPGTRLTVT.

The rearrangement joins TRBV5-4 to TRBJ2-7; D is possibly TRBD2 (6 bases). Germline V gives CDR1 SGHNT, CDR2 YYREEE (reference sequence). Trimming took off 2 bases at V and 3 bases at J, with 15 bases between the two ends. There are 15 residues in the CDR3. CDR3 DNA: TGTGCCAGCAGCTTCCGCGGAGGGGCTCTCTACGAGCAGTACTTC. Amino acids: CASSFRGGALYEQYF.

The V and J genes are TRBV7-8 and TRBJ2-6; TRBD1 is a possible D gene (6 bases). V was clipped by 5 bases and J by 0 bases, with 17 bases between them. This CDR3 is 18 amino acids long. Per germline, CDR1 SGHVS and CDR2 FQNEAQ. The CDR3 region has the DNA TGTGCCAGCAGCCCGAGGACAGTACAATACTCTGGGGCCAACGTCCTGACTTTC. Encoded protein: CASSPRTVQYSGANVLTF.

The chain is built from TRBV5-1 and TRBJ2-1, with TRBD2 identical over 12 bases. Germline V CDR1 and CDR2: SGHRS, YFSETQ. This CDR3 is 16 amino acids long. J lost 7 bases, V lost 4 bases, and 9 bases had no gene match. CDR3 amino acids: CASSPPSGRAGNEQFF. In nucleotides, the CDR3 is TGCGCCAGCAGCCCCCCTAGCGGGAGGGCGGGGAATGAGCAGTTCTTC.

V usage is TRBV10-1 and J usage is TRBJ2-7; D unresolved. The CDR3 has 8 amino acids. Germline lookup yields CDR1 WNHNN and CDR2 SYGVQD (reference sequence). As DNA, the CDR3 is TGCGCCAGCAGCCACAATCTGGTC. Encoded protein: CASSHNLV.

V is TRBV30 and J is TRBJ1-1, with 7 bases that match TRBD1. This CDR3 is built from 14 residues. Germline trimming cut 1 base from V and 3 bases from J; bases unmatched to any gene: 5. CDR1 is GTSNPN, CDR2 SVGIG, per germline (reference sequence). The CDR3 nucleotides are TGTGCCTGGAGTGAGGGGGCGGCTGACACTGAAGCTTTCTTT. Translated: CAWSEGAADTEAFF.

CDR3 in DNA: TGTGCCAGCAGCCCGTCTCGGGAACAGCCCCAGCATTTT. This sequence encodes CASSPSREQPQHF. The J gene is TRBJ1-5, the V gene TRBV7-9, with D hard to call. Germline V gives CDR1 SEHNR, CDR2 FQNEAQ (reference sequence). The CDR3 runs to 13 residues. Between the trimmed V and J ends, which lost 5 bases and 7 bases, there was a span of 12 bases.

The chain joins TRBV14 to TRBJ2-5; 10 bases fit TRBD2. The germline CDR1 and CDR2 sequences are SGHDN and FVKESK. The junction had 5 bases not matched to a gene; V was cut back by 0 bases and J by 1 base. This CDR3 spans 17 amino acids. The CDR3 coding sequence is TGTGCCAGCAGCCAAGATCGGGGACTAGCGCCCCAAGAGACCCAGTACTTC. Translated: CASSQDRGLAPQETQYF.

The CDR3 bases are TGTGCCACCAGCACGCCTAGCGGGAGTTACGAGCAGTACTTC. Translating it yields CATSTPSGSYEQYF. This chain links TRBV15 with TRBJ2-7; TRBD2 agrees at 10 bases. V was pared by 4 bases and J by 4 bases, with 4 bases of the junction left unmatched. The CDR3 sequence is 14 residues long. Per germline, CDR1 LNHNV and CDR2 YYDKDF (reference sequence).